A selection of T cell receptor beta chains follows, all from one sample in a study of cytomegalovirus exposure and HLA in healthy donors. Clones were read by immunoSEQ multiplex PCR, and TCRdb kept only the in-frame ones, dropping some. Counted here are 190,000 or so clones, 75% to 85% occurring once; the ten biggest clones make up about 0.7%. Material for sequencing was PBMCs. The receptors originated from a boy younger than 18 in good health and CMV-seronegative. Each CDR3 is given with its conserved first and last residue. D genes are given only for firm matches. Rows may omit the clone size; those that give it use once, few, many or a size class.

v_call: TRBV5-6
j_call: TRBJ2-5
clone_size: .
d_call: .
cdr3_aa: CASSFWTVQETQYF
cdr3_nt: TGTGCCAGCAGCTTCTGGACAGTACAAGAGACCCAGTACTTC

v_call: TRBV11-2
j_call: TRBJ2-1
clone_size: .
d_call: TRBD2
cdr3_aa: CASSLEGTSGSYEQFF
cdr3_nt: TGTGCCAGCAGCTTAGAAGGGACTAGCGGGAGCTATGAGCAGTTCTTC

v_call: TRBV4-1
j_call: TRBJ1-2
clone_size: .
d_call: .
cdr3_aa: CASSQVGTNYGYTF
cdr3_nt: TGCGCCAGCAGCCAAGTTGGCACGAACTATGGCTACACCTTC

v_call: TRBV15
j_call: TRBJ1-3
clone_size: .
d_call: .
cdr3_aa: CATSRARGGNTIYF
cdr3_nt: TGTGCCACCAGCAGAGCCAGGGGAGGAAACACCATATATTTT

v_call: TRBV2
j_call: TRBJ2-5
clone_size: .
d_call: .
cdr3_aa: CASSSSIRGETQYF
cdr3_nt: TGTGCCAGCAGTTCCTCTATCCGGGGAGAGACCCAGTACTTC

v_call: TRBV10-3
j_call: TRBJ1-5
clone_size: few
d_call: .
cdr3_aa: CAIGQGGREPQHF
cdr3_nt: TGTGCCATCGGGCAGGGTGGTAGGGAGCCCCAGCATTTT

v_call: TRBV5-6
j_call: TRBJ1-1
clone_size: .
d_call: .
cdr3_aa: CASSHPSQGLGYTEAFF
cdr3_nt: TGTGCCAGCAGCCATCCGAGTCAGGGGCTTGGATACACTGAAGCTTTCTTT

v_call: TRBV5-4
j_call: TRBJ2-7
clone_size: .
d_call: TRBD2
cdr3_aa: CASSFLAGDYEQYF
cdr3_nt: TGTGCCAGCAGCTTCCTAGCGGGGGATTACGAGCAGTACTTC

v_call: TRBV5-1
j_call: TRBJ1-2
clone_size: once
d_call: TRBD1
cdr3_aa: CASSLDGQGPYGYTF
cdr3_nt: TGCGCCAGCAGCTTGGACGGACAGGGACCCTATGGCTACACCTTC

v_call: TRBV5-1
j_call: TRBJ2-5
clone_size: .
d_call: .
cdr3_aa: CASSLASRETQYF
cdr3_nt: TGCGCCAGCAGCTTGGCTAGCAGGGAGACCCAGTACTTC

v_call: TRBV13
j_call: TRBJ1-1
clone_size: .
d_call: .
cdr3_aa: CASSPAGGNTEAFF
cdr3_nt: TGTGCCAGCAGCCCAGCGGGGGGGAACACTGAAGCTTTCTTT

v_call: TRBV11-2
j_call: TRBJ2-7
clone_size: few
d_call: TRBD2
cdr3_aa: CASSPPWGGYEQYF
cdr3_nt: TGTGCCAGCAGCCCACCCTGGGGAGGGTACGAGCAGTACTTC

v_call: TRBV9
j_call: TRBJ1-4
clone_size: .
d_call: TRBD1
cdr3_aa: CASSVGQGQNEKLFF
cdr3_nt: TGTGCCAGCAGCGTGGGGCAGGGACAGAATGAAAAACTGTTTTTT

v_call: TRBV19
j_call: TRBJ2-3
clone_size: .
d_call: .
cdr3_aa: CASSIKTGSGTQYF
cdr3_nt: TGTGCCAGTAGTATAAAAACAGGGTCTGGTACGCAGTATTTT

v_call: TRBV7-2
j_call: TRBJ1-2
clone_size: .
d_call: TRBD1
cdr3_aa: CASSPQGDYGYTF
cdr3_nt: TGTGCCAGCAGCCCACAGGGGGACTATGGCTACACCTTC

v_call: TRBV30
j_call: TRBJ2-1
clone_size: .
d_call: .
cdr3_aa: CAWSVQGSSYNEQFF
cdr3_nt: TGTGCCTGGAGTGTGCAGGGTAGCTCCTACAATGAGCAGTTCTTC

v_call: TRBV19
j_call: TRBJ2-7
clone_size: .
d_call: .
cdr3_aa: CASSMGGYSYEQYF
cdr3_nt: TGTGCCAGTAGTATGGGGGGATACAGCTACGAGCAGTACTTC

v_call: TRBV18
j_call: TRBJ1-1
clone_size: .
d_call: .
cdr3_aa: CASSPPRLQGRTEAFF
cdr3_nt: TGTGCCAGCTCACCACCGAGGTTGCAGGGCCGCACTGAAGCTTTCTTT

v_call: TRBV28
j_call: TRBJ2-7
clone_size: .
d_call: .
cdr3_aa: CASSLAGYEQYF
cdr3_nt: TGTGCCAGCAGTTTAGCAGGGTACGAGCAGTACTTC

v_call: TRBV9
j_call: TRBJ1-3
clone_size: once
d_call: .
cdr3_aa: CASSVEGGGAGNTIYF
cdr3_nt: TGTGCCAGCAGCGTGGAGGGAGGGGGAGCTGGAAACACCATATATTTT

v_call: TRBV4-2
j_call: TRBJ2-7
clone_size: .
d_call: .
cdr3_aa: CASSQSQQNRDKQYF
cdr3_nt: TGTGCCAGCAGCCAATCCCAGCAAAACAGGGACAAGCAGTACTTC

v_call: TRBV11-1
j_call: TRBJ2-1
clone_size: .
d_call: .
cdr3_aa: CASSLPEVNEQFF
cdr3_nt: TGTGCCAGCAGCTTGCCTGAGGTGAATGAGCAGTTCTTC

v_call: TRBV6-5
j_call: TRBJ2-2
clone_size: .
d_call: TRBD1
cdr3_aa: CASSTTGENTGELFF
cdr3_nt: TGTGCCAGCAGTACCACAGGGGAGAACACCGGGGAGCTGTTTTTT

v_call: TRBV5-8
j_call: TRBJ1-2
clone_size: .
d_call: TRBD1
cdr3_aa: CASRPGQAYGYTF
cdr3_nt: TGTGCCAGCAGGCCTGGACAGGCCTATGGCTACACCTTC

v_call: TRBV4-2
j_call: TRBJ1-1
clone_size: .
d_call: .
cdr3_aa: CASSPLGGGLRNTEAFF
cdr3_nt: TGTGCCAGCAGCCCCCTGGGAGGGGGGCTCCGGAACACTGAAGCTTTCTTT

v_call: TRBV7-2
j_call: TRBJ2-3
clone_size: .
d_call: TRBD2
cdr3_aa: CASSSRTSADTQYF
cdr3_nt: TGTGCCAGCAGCTCGCGGACTAGCGCGGATACGCAGTATTTT

v_call: TRBV4-3
j_call: TRBJ2-1
clone_size: .
d_call: .
cdr3_aa: CASSQVRRPNEQFF
cdr3_nt: TGCGCCAGCAGCCAAGTGAGGAGACCAAATGAGCAGTTCTTC

v_call: TRBV6-1
j_call: TRBJ2-1
clone_size: .
d_call: .
cdr3_aa: CASSPDFGRNEQFF
cdr3_nt: TGTGCCAGCAGTCCCGACTTCGGCAGAAATGAGCAGTTCTTC

v_call: TRBV2
j_call: TRBJ1-1
clone_size: .
d_call: .
cdr3_aa: CASRHPRRRTEAFF
cdr3_nt: TGTGCCAGCAGACATCCGAGGCGGAGGACTGAAGCTTTCTTT

v_call: TRBV7-9
j_call: TRBJ2-7
clone_size: .
d_call: .
cdr3_aa: CASSFYSNYEQYF
cdr3_nt: TGTGCCAGCAGCTTTTACAGCAACTACGAGCAGTACTTC

v_call: TRBV27
j_call: TRBJ1-1
clone_size: .
d_call: .
cdr3_aa: CASRPAPGTEAFF
cdr3_nt: TGTGCCAGCAGACCCGCCCCCGGCACTGAAGCTTTCTTT

v_call: TRBV7-9
j_call: TRBJ2-7
clone_size: .
d_call: TRBD1
cdr3_aa: CASSTDDRGEQYF
cdr3_nt: TGTGCCAGCAGCACAGACGACAGGGGCGAGCAGTACTTC

v_call: TRBV5-1
j_call: TRBJ1-1
clone_size: .
d_call: .
cdr3_aa: CASSYRLNTEAFF
cdr3_nt: TGCGCCAGCAGCTACAGATTGAACACTGAAGCTTTCTTT

v_call: TRBV9
j_call: TRBJ1-3
clone_size: .
d_call: .
cdr3_aa: CASSVGVRLFHSGNTIYF
cdr3_nt: TGTGCCAGCAGCGTAGGCGTCAGGCTTTTTCACTCTGGAAACACCATATATTTT

v_call: TRBV4-3
j_call: TRBJ1-3
clone_size: few
d_call: .
cdr3_aa: CASSQDRRVGNTIYF
cdr3_nt: TGCGCCAGCAGCCAAGATCGCAGGGTTGGCAACACCATATATTTT

v_call: TRBV15
j_call: TRBJ2-5
clone_size: few
d_call: TRBD2
cdr3_aa: CATSRDEGGAGETQYF
cdr3_nt: TGTGCCACCAGCAGAGATGAGGGAGGGGCCGGAGAGACCCAGTACTTC

v_call: TRBV7-2
j_call: TRBJ1-2
clone_size: .
d_call: .
cdr3_aa: CASSLELRQARAYGYTF
cdr3_nt: TGTGCCAGCAGCTTAGAGTTGAGGCAGGCCAGGGCCTATGGCTACACCTTC

v_call: TRBV5-4
j_call: TRBJ1-1
clone_size: .
d_call: .
cdr3_aa: CASSTGSAEAFF
cdr3_nt: TGTGCCAGCAGTACAGGGTCTGCTGAAGCTTTCTTT

v_call: TRBV19
j_call: TRBJ2-2
clone_size: .
d_call: TRBD1
cdr3_aa: CASSIIGGTGELFF
cdr3_nt: TGTGCCAGTAGTATAATAGGGGGCACTGGGGAGCTGTTTTTT

v_call: TRBV14
j_call: TRBJ1-2
clone_size: .
d_call: .
cdr3_aa: CASSLVTDSYGYTF
cdr3_nt: TGTGCCAGCAGCCTCGTGACGGACAGCTATGGCTACACCTTC

v_call: TRBV13
j_call: TRBJ1-1
clone_size: few
d_call: .
cdr3_aa: CASSVQRGTEAFF
cdr3_nt: TGTGCCAGCAGCGTCCAGCGGGGGACTGAAGCTTTCTTT

v_call: TRBV10-3
j_call: TRBJ1-2
clone_size: .
d_call: TRBD1
cdr3_aa: CAISEERQGGYTF
cdr3_nt: TGTGCCATCAGTGAGGAAAGACAGGGTGGCTACACCTTC

v_call: TRBV18
j_call: TRBJ2-4
clone_size: .
d_call: .
cdr3_aa: CASSPDRSGIQYF
cdr3_nt: TGTGCCAGCTCACCAGACAGATCGGGCATTCAGTACTTC